The 25 T cell receptor beta chains reported below all come from one sample, sequenced in a study of early T cells in non-severe SARS-CoV-2 infection (dated by TCRdb to the early 2020s). Library preparation employed 5' RACE. Sequenced on a NextSeq 500. TCRdb reanalyzed the raw reads on its own, using fastp at Q25 for trimming and MiXCR for clone calling, and kept in-frame beta chains. Every CDR3 protein is listed once, alongside the most common genes and DNA of its rows. In all, the sample holds 70,000 or so distinct CDR3 sequences, and roughly a tenth of those were seen once. The biggest ten clones account for about 6.4% of the sample. Input material: whole blood. The source is an adult who was a healthcare worker with PCR-confirmed SARS-CoV-2 infection or an uninfected control (not recorded which).

The genes are TRBV11-3 and TRBJ2-2; D is tentatively TRBD1 or TRBD2 (5 bases each). Per germline, CDR1 SGHNT and CDR2 YENEEA. Between the trimmed V and J ends, which lost 5 bases and 4 bases, there was a span of 14 bases. CDR3 size: 15 residues. The CDR3 loop is CASSRGGLTTGELFF. The CDR3, as DNA: TGTGCCAGCAGCCGGGGCGGTCTGACCACCGGGGAGCTGTTTTTT.

V is TRBV3-1 and J is TRBJ2-1; D is uncertain. V shed 0 bases and J shed 0 bases, with 12 bases lying between them. Germline V gene sequence: CDR1 LGHDT, CDR2 YNNKEL (reference sequence). CDR3 length equals 17 residues. CDR3 DNA: TGTGCCAGCAGCCAAGATTGGAGTCCTAGCTCCTACAATGAGCAGTTCTTC. This encodes CASSQDWSPSSYNEQFF.

This clonotype was detected many times. J is TRBJ1-1 and V is TRBV7-2; D is perhaps TRBD1 (6 bases). CDR1 is SGHTA and CDR2 is FQGNSA in the germline V gene. The CDR3 length is 13 residues. The V end lost 3 bases, the J end lost 1 base, and 6 bases lay between the germline ends. This chain's CDR3 is CASSLDRNTEAFF. In nucleotides, the CDR3 is TGTGCCAGCAGCTTGGACAGGAACACTGAAGCTTTCTTT.

This clonotype came up a few times. Sequence at one end of the junction differs from germline and may be a read error. This rearrangement joins TRBV2 to TRBJ2-5, with D possibly matching TRBD2 (5 bases). The CDR3 length is 12 residues. CDR1 SNHLY and CDR2 FYNNEI come from the germline V gene. The CDR3 region has the DNA TGTGCCAGCAGTGAATATATTAGCGAAGGGCACTTC. Protein: CASSEYISEGHF. The full variable domain, with the rest looked up from reference TRBV2 and TRBJ2-5, is EPEVTQTPSHQVTQMGQEVILRCVPISNHLYFYWYRQILGQKVEFLVSFYNNEISEKSEIFDDQFSVERPDGSNFTLKIRSTKLEDSAMYFCASSEYISEGHFGPGTRLLVL.

The sample holds a few counts of this clonotype. This chain uses TRBV15 with TRBJ2-7, with 9 bases fitting TRBD1. The junction had 10 bases not matched to a gene; V was cut back by 1 base and J by 9 bases. The germline V gene encodes CDR1 LNHNV and CDR2 YYDKDF (reference sequence). This CDR3 has 15 residues. CDR3 sequence (DNA): TGTGCCACCAGCAGAGGGGGGACAGGGTTTCCTGGGCAGTACTTC. It codes for CATSRGGTGFPGQYF.

A few counts support this clonotype. The J gene is TRBJ2-7, the V gene TRBV27; possible D gene TRBD1, 7 bases. Germline CDR1 reads MNHEY; CDR2 reads SMNVEV (reference sequence). The CDR3 has 15 residues. V lost 7 bases, J lost 2 bases, and 18 bases lay in between. The CDR3 loop is CASNSGGTPPYEQYF. In DNA, the CDR3 is TGTGCCAGCAATTCAGGGGGGACCCCGCCCTACGAGCAGTACTTC.

This clonotype was seen repeatedly, ten times or more. The V and J genes are TRBV12-3 or TRBV12-4 and TRBJ2-7, with unresolved D. V lost 5 bases and J lost 3, with 11 bases in between. The CDR3 is 13 residues long. CDR3 coding DNA: TGTGCCAGCAGTGACGACACTATCTACGAGCAGTACTTC. Its translation is CASSDDTIYEQYF.

J is TRBJ2-1 and V is TRBV11-2; D not certain. Trimming cost V 1 base and J 6 bases, with 19 bases left between them. CDR1 and CDR2 (germline): SGHAT, FQNNGV. The CDR3 has 17 amino acids. CDR3 nucleotides: TGTGCCAGCAGCTTAGTTGTTTGGGATGAAGTCCGCAATGAGCAGTTCTTC. As protein: CASSLVVWDEVRNEQFF. Together with reference TRBV11-2 and TRBJ2-1, the CDR3 gives the full variable domain: EAGVAQSPRYKIIEKRQSVAFWCNPISGHATLYWYQQILGQGPKLLIQFQNNGVVDDSQLPKDRFSAERLKGVDSTLKIQPAKLEDSAVYLCASSLVVWDEVRNEQFFGPGTRLTVL.

This clonotype occurred a few times. The rearrangement uses TRBV6-1 and TRBJ2-7, with 7 nucleotides matching TRBD1. The CDR3 has 14 residues. The trim removed 8 bases at V and 3 bases at J, leaving 10 bases unmatched. Germline CDR1 MNHNS, CDR2 SASEGT. For the CDR3, the DNA is TGTGCCAGCGGGGAGACAGGGAGATTCTACGAGCAGTACTTC. Encoded protein: CASGETGRFYEQYF.

This chain connects TRBV6-2 or TRBV6-3 to TRBJ2-5; D is unresolved. The germline V gene encodes CDR1 MNHEY and CDR2 SVGEGT. The CDR3 covers 14 residues. The V gene lost 2 bases and the J gene lost 1 base, with 8 bases spanning the gap. CDR3 loop: CASSYRVLQETQYF. Here the CDR3 DNA reads TGTGCCAGCAGTTACAGGGTTCTCCAAGAGACCCAGTACTTC.

This clonotype was seen repeatedly, ten times or more. V and J are TRBV12-5 and TRBJ1-1; D not resolved. Trimming stripped 5 bases from V and 3 bases from J, with 7 bases between. This CDR3 spans 12 amino acids. The germline V gene has CDR1 LGHNT and CDR2 FRNRAP. The CDR3 loop reads CASGLTYTEAFF. DNA of the CDR3: TGTGCTAGTGGTCTTACCTACACTGAAGCTTTCTTT.

This clonotype was counted only a few times. This chain links TRBV28 with TRBJ2-5; a weak D match, TRBD2 (6 bases). V lost 6 bases and J 2 bases, leaving 19 bases between the germline ends. From germline, CDR1 is MDHEN and CDR2 SYDVKM. The CDR3 runs to 16 residues. DNA for the CDR3: TGTGCCAGCAGCCGGTGGCAGGAGGGCCTACAAGAGACCCAGTACTTC. Amino acid sequence: CASSRWQEGLQETQYF.

V and J are TRBV10-3 and TRBJ2-7, with 15 bases matching TRBD2. Germline values: CDR1 ENHRY, CDR2 SYGVKD. The CDR3 runs to 17 residues. Trimming removed 6 bases from V and 2 bases from J; junction bases left unmatched: 8. CDR3 nucleotide sequence: TGTGCCATCAGCGAAGGACTAGCGGGAGGGCCAACCTACGAGCAGTACTTC. Its translation: CAISEGLAGGPTYEQYF.

This clonotype was seen at least ten times. The chain recombines TRBV24-1 with TRBJ1-1, with D possibly matching TRBD1 (5 bases). CDR3 length equals 15 residues. In germline, CDR1 is KGHDR, CDR2 SFDVKD. Between the trimmed V and J ends, which lost 2 bases and 2 bases, there was a span of 11 bases. CDR3 sequence: CATSDSRGGNTEAFF. CDR3 DNA: TGTGCCACCAGTGATTCAAGGGGTGGAAACACTGAAGCTTTCTTT.

This clonotype was seen only a few times. V gene TRBV11-2 combines with J gene TRBJ2-1; no firm D call. CDR3 size: 12 residues. V lost 1 base to trimming and J lost 7 bases, with 5 bases between them. Germline CDR1 is SGHAT and CDR2 is FQNNGV. CDR3 nucleotide sequence: TGTGCCAGCAGCTTAGCGATTAATGAGCAGTTCTTC. It specifies CASSLAINEQFF. The entire variable domain, with the rest obtained from reference TRBV11-2 and TRBJ2-1, is as follows: EAGVAQSPRYKIIEKRQSVAFWCNPISGHATLYWYQQILGQGPKLLIQFQNNGVVDDSQLPKDRFSAERLKGVDSTLKIQPAKLEDSAVYLCASSLAINEQFFGPGTRLTVL.

The chain employs TRBV27 and TRBJ2-5; D remains unclear. V gave up 10 bases and J gave up 3 bases, with 6 bases separating them. This CDR3 has 10 amino acids. Germline V gene lookup returns CDR1 MNHEY and CDR2 SMNVEV (reference sequence). CDR3 sequence: CATKKETQYF. As DNA, the CDR3 is TGTGCCACTAAAAAAGAGACCCAGTACTTC.

This clonotype was detected only a few times. This chain joins TRBV2 and TRBJ2-1; 11 bases align to TRBD2. This CDR3 has 16 residues. After removal of 9 bases from V and 0 bases from J, the junction contained 7 bases not matched to a gene. The V gene's germline CDR1 is SNHLY and CDR2 FYNNEI. The chain's CDR3 is CASRGSGRGSYNEQFF. CDR3 coding DNA: TGTGCCAGTCGGGGTAGCGGGAGGGGCTCCTACAATGAGCAGTTCTTC.

DNA for the CDR3: TGCAGTGCTAGTAGCGGGAGTCGGGGTGGTGAGCAGTTCTTC. Its protein product is CSASSGSRGGEQFF. This chain joins TRBV20-1 and TRBJ2-1, with 9 bases that match TRBD2. This CDR3 is built from 14 residues. Per germline, CDR1 DFQATT and CDR2 SNEGSKA (reference sequence). Trimming took 3 bases from V and 9 from J; bases not matched to a gene: 9.

The CDR3 region has the DNA TGTGCCAGCTCATCCCGGGGGGGTTCCTATGGCTACACCTTC. The encoded protein is CASSSRGGSYGYTF. The V gene is TRBV18, the J gene TRBJ1-2, with D perhaps TRBD1 (5 bases). The CDR3 has 14 residues. Germline V gives CDR1 KGHSH, CDR2 LQKENI. Trimming pared 5 bases from V and 4 bases from J, leaving 14 bases between.

J is TRBJ1-2 and V is TRBV5-4; 7 bases are shared with TRBD1. Germline lookup yields CDR1 SGHNT and CDR2 YYREEE (reference sequence). The CDR3 runs 12 residues. The junction had 4 bases not matched to a gene; V was cut back by 5 bases and J by 6 bases. This CDR3 is CASSSGTDGYTF. CDR3 DNA: TGTGCCAGCAGTTCAGGGACAGATGGCTACACCTTC.

The chain recombines TRBV29-1 with TRBJ2-3; 8 bases match TRBD2. Germline V gene data show CDR1 as SQVTM and CDR2 as ANQGSEA. This CDR3 is built from 15 residues. J was trimmed by 1 base and V by 4 bases; bases with no gene match: 7. CDR3 nucleotides: TGCAGCGTTGCCGGCGCGGGAGGACGCACAGATACGCAGTATTTT. Protein product: CSVAGAGGRTDTQYF.

The chain is built from TRBV29-1 and TRBJ2-1, with D perhaps matching TRBD1 (6 bases). Per germline, CDR1 SQVTM and CDR2 ANQGSEA. Trimming cost V 0 bases and J 5 bases, with 23 bases left between them. CDR3 length: 18 amino acids. The CDR3 loop reads CSVEDLELQNRVDNEQFF. CDR3 in DNA: TGCAGCGTTGAAGATCTAGAACTTCAAAACAGGGTCGACAATGAGCAGTTCTTC.

This clonotype was counted only a few times. Relative to the germline gene, one junction end is altered; a read error may explain this. The rearrangement joins TRBV6-5 to TRBJ1-1; D remains unclear. CDR1 is MNHEY, CDR2 SVGAGI, per germline. This CDR3 spans 15 amino acids. The CDR3 sequence is CASRLSASENTEVFF. The CDR3 DNA reads TGTGCCAGCAGGCTATCAGCGTCGGAGAACACTGAAGTTTTCTTT.

The chain is built from TRBV5-4 and TRBJ2-5; maybe TRBD2 (5 bases). V was trimmed by 2 bases and J by 2 bases, leaving 10 bases between them. The CDR3 runs to 14 residues. Per germline, CDR1 SGHNT and CDR2 YYREEE (reference sequence). CDR3 bases: TGTGCCAGCAGCTTACGGACTCCTCAAGAGACCCAGTACTTC. Protein: CASSLRTPQETQYF.

This clonotype was seen a handful of times. The chain is built from TRBV28 and TRBJ2-7; maybe TRBD1 (5 bases). The germline V and J ends were trimmed by 5 bases and 6 bases, with 17 bases remaining between them. Germline V gene data show CDR1 as MDHEN and CDR2 as SYDVKM. The CDR3 consists of 14 residues. The CDR3 sequence is CASSASPGLGEQYF. The CDR3 DNA follows: TGTGCCAGCAGTGCCTCCCCAGGGCTGGGCGAGCAGTACTTC.